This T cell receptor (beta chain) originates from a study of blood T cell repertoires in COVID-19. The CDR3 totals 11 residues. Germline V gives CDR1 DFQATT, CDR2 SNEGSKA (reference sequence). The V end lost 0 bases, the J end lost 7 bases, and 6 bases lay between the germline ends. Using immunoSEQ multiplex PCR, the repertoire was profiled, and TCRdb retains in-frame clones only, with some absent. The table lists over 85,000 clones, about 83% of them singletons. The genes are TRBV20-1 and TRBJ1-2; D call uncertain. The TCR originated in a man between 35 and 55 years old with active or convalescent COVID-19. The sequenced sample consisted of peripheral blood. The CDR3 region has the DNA TGCAGTGCTAGAGATAGAGCTGGCTACACCTTC. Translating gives CSARDRAGYTF.